The rows below give T cell receptor beta chains drawn from one sample of a study of blood T cell repertoires in COVID-19. Profiling relied on immunoSEQ multiplex PCR, and the TCRdb table lists in-frame clones only, not all of them. This sample has about 230,000 clones, with roughly 80% found just once. Sequenced sample: peripheral blood. The source of these receptors is a woman older than 75 with acute or convalescent COVID-19. CDR3s include the opening cysteine and the closing phenylalanine or tryptophan. D genes are given only for firm matches. Clone size is shown for a subset of rows, as once, few, many or a class of expanded clone.

cdr3_aa	cdr3_nt	d_call	j_call	v_call	clone_size
CASSAGDRANGYTF	TGTGCCAGCAGCGCTGGCGACAGGGCGAATGGCTACACCTTC	TRBD1	TRBJ1-2	TRBV9	once
CASSELANTGELFF	TGTGCCAGCAGTGAACTGGCTAACACCGGGGAGCTGTTTTTT	.	TRBJ2-2	TRBV2	.
CASSLARLAGREDTQYF	TGTGCCAGCAGCTTAGCCCGACTAGCGGGACGGGAAGATACGCAGTATTTT	TRBD2	TRBJ2-3	TRBV11-2	few
CAWSVRRAENTEAFF	TGTGCCTGGAGTGTACGCAGGGCGGAGAACACTGAAGCTTTCTTT	.	TRBJ1-1	TRBV30	.
CAISEVRGGSPLHF	TGTGCCATCAGTGAGGTTAGGGGGGGTTCACCCCTCCACTTT	.	TRBJ1-6	TRBV10-3	.
CASYADTEAFF	TGTGCCAGCTATGCGGACACTGAAGCTTTCTTT	.	TRBJ1-1	TRBV2	few
CASSPGTGGYEQYF	TGTGCCAGTAGTCCCGGGACAGGGGGCTACGAGCAGTACTTC	TRBD1	TRBJ2-7	TRBV19	.
CAWSDSGVPYEQYF	TGTGCCTGGAGTGATTCGGGGGTTCCCTACGAGCAGTACTTC	.	TRBJ2-7	TRBV30	.
CASSILAGQETQYF	TGTGCCAGTAGTATTCTAGCGGGACAAGAGACCCAGTACTTC	TRBD2	TRBJ2-5	TRBV19	.
CASSQVAGGPHEQFF	TGTGCCAGCAGCCAAGTGGCGGGGGGGCCCCATGAGCAGTTCTTC	TRBD2	TRBJ2-1	TRBV3-1/TRBV3-2	.
CASSYSRGNYGYTF	TGTGCCAGCAGTTACTCAAGGGGCAACTATGGCTACACCTTC	.	TRBJ1-2	TRBV6-5	.
CSVEGAPYEQYF	TGCAGCGTTGAAGGCGCTCCCTACGAGCAGTACTTC	.	TRBJ2-7	TRBV29-1	few
CASSSTTSGRAYNEQFF	TGTGCCAGCAGTTCAACGACTAGCGGGAGAGCCTACAATGAGCAGTTCTTC	TRBD2	TRBJ2-1	TRBV6-2/TRBV6-3	few
CASSSQTFNTEAFF	TGTGCCAGCAGTTCCCAGACATTCAACACTGAAGCTTTCTTT	.	TRBJ1-1	TRBV6-5	once
CASNGGLYNSPLHF	TGTGCCAGTAATGGTGGGCTATATAATTCACCCCTCCACTTT	.	TRBJ1-6	TRBV19	few
CASSPRTSPGELFF	TGTGCCAGCAGCCCCCGGACTAGCCCCGGGGAGCTGTTTTTT	TRBD2	TRBJ2-2	TRBV9	.
CASRLGAEAFF	TGTGCCAGCAGGTTAGGCGCTGAAGCTTTCTTT	.	TRBJ1-1	TRBV7-6	.
CASSIGLEETQYF	TGTGCCAGTAGTATAGGACTAGAGGAGACCCAGTACTTC	.	TRBJ2-5	TRBV19	.
CASSLQGSYEQYF	TGTGCCAGCAGCTTGCAGGGATCCTACGAGCAGTACTTC	.	TRBJ2-7	TRBV5-8	.
CASRGDSYSPLHF	TGTGCCAGCAGGGGGGACTCCTATTCACCCCTCCACTTT	.	TRBJ1-6	TRBV6-6	.
CASSPLERGADTQYF	TGTGCCAGCAGCCCCTTAGAGCGGGGGGCAGATACGCAGTATTTT	TRBD2	TRBJ2-3	TRBV13	.
CSAGTRGQETQYF	TGCAGTGCTGGGACCCGGGGGCAAGAGACCCAGTACTTC	.	TRBJ2-5	TRBV29-1	.